The entry below describes one TCR beta chain. CDR3 length: 15 residues. CDR1 and CDR2 (germline): SGHRS, YFSETQ. Germline trimming cut 5 bases from V and 0 bases from J; bases unmatched to any gene: 8. This record belongs to a study of T cell changes during pregnancy in multiple sclerosis. The table came from immunoSEQ multiplex PCR; TCRdb's copy has only in-frame clones and leaves some out. This table holds 45,000 or so clones, approximately 90% found once. This chain connects TRBV5-1 to TRBJ2-7; 7 positions agree with TRBD1. The receptor comes from a female donor with multiple sclerosis, enrolled in a pregnancy study. Sequenced material: peripheral blood, taken in the first trimester of pregnancy. The CDR3 is CASSEGGSLSYEQYF. Here the CDR3 DNA reads TGCGCCAGCAGTGAAGGGGGCTCCCTCTCCTACGAGCAGTACTTC.